This TCR beta chain was observed in a study of blood T cells in healthy people across ages. In the study overall: About one barcoded beta molecule per two T cells came from capture by template switching.

Germline lookup yields CDR1 DFQATT and CDR2 SNEGSKA (reference sequence). V gave up 5 bases and J gave up 1 base, with 6 bases separating them. There are 11 residues in the CDR3. A remark on this clonotype: What it binds is unknown.

Regarding the study as a whole: Measured against age, TCR beta diversity per million T cells decreased in a roughly linear manner.

The use of a sample-barcoded 5' primer and a J-beta primer mix characterized a second PCR of about 6 to 12 cycles. TCRdb independently ran MiXCR on the 5' RACE reads; one entry per CDR3 protein. The sample gives roughly 1,500,000 distinct CDR3 sequences, about 31% of which show up once; approximately 10% is in the top ten. Sequencing used blood. The receptor comes from a woman aged 30 to 39 in good health. V and J are TRBV20-1 and TRBJ2-7; D unresolved. CDR3 in amino acids: CSAYRSYEQYF. The CDR3, as DNA: TGCAGTGCTTACAGATCCTACGAGCAGTACTTC.